This T cell receptor (beta chain) was recovered during a study of T cell responses to AZD1222 COVID-19 vaccine. Study background: Pooled samples include second doses given at about 4 or 12 weeks. Study findings and constraints: The sample set comprised mostly white British donors with more females, and clonal diversity was possibly underestimated. The study found Spike-specific TCR breadth and depth rose after two AZD1222 doses.

Details on this clone: What it binds is unknown.

Sequenced by immunoSEQ multiplex PCR; TCRdb stores in-frame clones only, minus some. The table includes about 170,000 clones, roughly nine tenths detected once. CDR3 length: 15 amino acids. V was shortened by 1 base and J by 5 bases, with 11 bases between the two germline ends. Germline V gene lookup returns CDR1 KGHSH and CDR2 LQKENI. V usage is TRBV18 and J usage is TRBJ1-4, with a weak D call TRBD1 (5 bases). The source material was peripheral blood, sampled on day 0 of AZD1222 vaccination. The TCR comes from an adult in good health. DNA of the CDR3: TGTGCCAGCTCACCACTTGACAGCCTCAATGAAAAACTGTTTTTT. It yields the protein CASSPLDSLNEKLFF.